This T cell receptor beta chain appears in the sequencing data of a study of identical twins. This clonotype was picked up a small number of times. TCRdb re-called the 5' RACE reads with MiXCR, one entry per CDR3 protein. The sample lists about 190,000 distinct CDR3 sequences; approximately 16% were seen once. Trimming removed 2 bases at V and 4 bases at J, with 15 bases between. This CDR3 is 15 amino acids long. The V gene's germline CDR1 is MNHEY and CDR2 SMNVEV (reference sequence). The same specimen was also included in a second study, on T cells expressing NK-cell markers.

Sequences were obtained from CD8+ T cells sorted from blood. This chain joins TRBV27 and TRBJ2-7; a weak D match, TRBD1 (5 bases). This sequence was found in a young woman in good health. CDR3 DNA sequence: TGTGCCAGCAGTTTAAAAGGGGTTTCAGGGTACGAGCAGTACTTC. Translated, it gives CASSLKGVSGYEQYF.